The source of this T cell receptor beta chain is a study of cytomegalovirus exposure and HLA in healthy donors. The PCR contained 60 Vbeta and 13 Jbeta primers. The repertoire was sequenced with immunoSEQ multiplex PCR; TCRdb's copy has only in-frame clones and lacks some. The repertoire holds more than 250,000 clones, with 70% to 90% as singletons. This clone was seen a single time. Its target is unknown. The study's findings and limits: Relative to equally common others, HLA-associated TCR beta chains showed greater clonal expansion in a later analysis.

Trimming at V came to 5 bases and at J to 3 bases, leaving 1 base not matched to a gene. This CDR3 comprises 14 residues. Germline V CDR1 and CDR2: MNHEY, SVGAGI. The origin of this receptor is a woman younger than 30 in good health and CMV-seronegative. V gene TRBV6-5 combines with J gene TRBJ1-6; 7 bases match TRBD1. Sequencing was carried out using PBMCs. The CDR3 coding sequence is TGTGCCAGCAGTACAGGGGTCTATAATTCACCCCTCCACTTT. Residues: CASSTGVYNSPLHF.